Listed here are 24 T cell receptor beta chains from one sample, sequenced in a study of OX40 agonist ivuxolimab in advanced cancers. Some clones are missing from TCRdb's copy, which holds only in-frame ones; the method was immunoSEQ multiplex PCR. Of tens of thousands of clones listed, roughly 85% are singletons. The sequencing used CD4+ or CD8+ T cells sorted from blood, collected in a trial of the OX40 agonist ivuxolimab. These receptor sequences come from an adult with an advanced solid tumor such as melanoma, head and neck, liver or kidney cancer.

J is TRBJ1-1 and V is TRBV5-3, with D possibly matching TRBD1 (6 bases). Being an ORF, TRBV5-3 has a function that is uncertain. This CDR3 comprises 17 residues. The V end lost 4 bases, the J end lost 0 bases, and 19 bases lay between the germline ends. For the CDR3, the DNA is TGTGCCAGAAGCGTAGAGACAGGCAAATCTCTGAACACTGAAGCTTTCTTT. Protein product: CARSVETGKSLNTEAFF.

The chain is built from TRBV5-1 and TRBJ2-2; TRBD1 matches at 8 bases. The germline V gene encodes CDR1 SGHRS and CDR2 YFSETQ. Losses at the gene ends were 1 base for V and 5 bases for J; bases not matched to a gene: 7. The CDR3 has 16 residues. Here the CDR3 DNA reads TGCGCCAGCAGCTTGACCGCAGGGGGCGCAACCGGGGAGCTGTTTTTT. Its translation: CASSLTAGGATGELFF.

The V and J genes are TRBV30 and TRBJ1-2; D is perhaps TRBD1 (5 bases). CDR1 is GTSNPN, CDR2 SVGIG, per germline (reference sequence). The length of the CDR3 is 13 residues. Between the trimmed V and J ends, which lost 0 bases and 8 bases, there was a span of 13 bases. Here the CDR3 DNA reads TGTGCCTGGAGTGTTCAGGGAAGTGGAGGCTACACCTTC. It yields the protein CAWSVQGSGGYTF. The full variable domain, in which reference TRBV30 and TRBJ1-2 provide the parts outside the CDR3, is SQTIHQWPATLVQPVGSPLSLECTVEGTSNPNLYWYRQAAGRGLQLLFYSVGIGQISSEVPQNLSASRPQDRQFILSSKKLLLSDSGFYLCAWSVQGSGGYTFGSGTRLTVV.

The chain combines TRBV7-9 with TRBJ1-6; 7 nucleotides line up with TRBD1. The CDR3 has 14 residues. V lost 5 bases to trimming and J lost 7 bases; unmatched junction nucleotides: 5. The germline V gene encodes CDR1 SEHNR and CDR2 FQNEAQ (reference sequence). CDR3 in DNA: TGTGCCAGCAGCCCCGGGACAGCAAATTCACCCCTCCACTTT. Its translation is CASSPGTANSPLHF.

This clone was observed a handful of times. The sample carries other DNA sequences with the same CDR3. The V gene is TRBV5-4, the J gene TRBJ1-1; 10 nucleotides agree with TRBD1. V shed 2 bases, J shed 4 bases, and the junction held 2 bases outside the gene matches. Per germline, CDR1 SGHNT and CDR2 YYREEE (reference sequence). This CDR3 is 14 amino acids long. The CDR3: CASSLGQGGTEAFF. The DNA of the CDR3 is TGTGCCAGCAGCTTAGGACAGGGGGGCACTGAAGCTTTCTTT.

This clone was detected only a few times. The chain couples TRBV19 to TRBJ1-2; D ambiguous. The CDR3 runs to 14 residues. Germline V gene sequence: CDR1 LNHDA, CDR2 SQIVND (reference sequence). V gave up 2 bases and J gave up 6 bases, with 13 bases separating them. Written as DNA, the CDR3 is TGTGCCAGTAGTATAATCAACAGACCTGATGGCTACACCTTC. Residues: CASSIINRPDGYTF.

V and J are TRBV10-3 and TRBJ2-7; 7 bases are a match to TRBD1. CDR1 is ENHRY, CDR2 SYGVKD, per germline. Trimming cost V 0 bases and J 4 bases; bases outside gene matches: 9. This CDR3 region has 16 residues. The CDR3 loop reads CAISESKGARWYEQYV. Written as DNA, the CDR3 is TGTGCCATCAGTGAGTCGAAGGGGGCTCGGTGGTACGAGCAGTACGTC.

CDR3 sequence (DNA): TGCGCCAGCAGCTTGGCCTCCAACACTGAAGCTTTCTTT. It specifies CASSLASNTEAFF. V gene TRBV5-1 combines with J gene TRBJ1-1; D uncertain. This CDR3 is built from 13 residues. V was shortened by 0 bases and J by 2 bases, with 5 bases between the two germline ends. Per the germline V gene, CDR1 is SGHRS and CDR2 is YFSETQ.

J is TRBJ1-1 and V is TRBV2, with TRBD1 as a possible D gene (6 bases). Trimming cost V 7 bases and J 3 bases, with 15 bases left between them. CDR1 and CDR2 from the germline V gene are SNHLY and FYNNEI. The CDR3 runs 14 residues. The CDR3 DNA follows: TGTGCCAGCACCTCATACAGGGACGACACTGAAGCTTTCTTT. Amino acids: CASTSYRDDTEAFF.

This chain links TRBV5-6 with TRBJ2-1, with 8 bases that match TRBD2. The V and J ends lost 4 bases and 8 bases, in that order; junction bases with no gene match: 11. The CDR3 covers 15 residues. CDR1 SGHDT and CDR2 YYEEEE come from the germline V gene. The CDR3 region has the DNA TGTGCCAGCAGCCTGGAGGTAGCGGGAAAAGATGAGCAGTTCTTC. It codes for CASSLEVAGKDEQFF.

In DNA form, the CDR3 reads TGTGCCAGCAGTTACTCGAAACTAGCGGGCTACGAGCAGTACGTC. It codes for CASSYSKLAGYEQYV. This chain uses TRBV6-6 with TRBJ2-7; 9 nucleotides agree with TRBD2. The CDR3 length is 15 residues. Per the germline V gene, CDR1 is MNHNY and CDR2 is SVGAGI (reference sequence). V shed 0 bases, J shed 3 bases, and the junction held 3 bases outside the gene matches.

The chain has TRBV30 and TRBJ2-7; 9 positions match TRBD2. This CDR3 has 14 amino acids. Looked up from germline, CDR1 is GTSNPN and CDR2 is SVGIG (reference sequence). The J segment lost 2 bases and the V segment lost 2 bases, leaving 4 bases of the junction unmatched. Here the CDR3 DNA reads TGTGCCTGGAGTCGTGCGGGGGGGCCCTACGAGCAGTACGTC. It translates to CAWSRAGGPYEQYV.

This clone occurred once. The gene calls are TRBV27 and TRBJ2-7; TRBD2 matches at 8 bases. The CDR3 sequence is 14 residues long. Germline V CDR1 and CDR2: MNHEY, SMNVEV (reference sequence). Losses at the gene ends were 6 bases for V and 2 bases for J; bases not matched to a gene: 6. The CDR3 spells CASRPGGPTYEQYF. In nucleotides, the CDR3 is TGTGCCAGCAGGCCGGGAGGGCCCACCTACGAGCAGTACTTC.

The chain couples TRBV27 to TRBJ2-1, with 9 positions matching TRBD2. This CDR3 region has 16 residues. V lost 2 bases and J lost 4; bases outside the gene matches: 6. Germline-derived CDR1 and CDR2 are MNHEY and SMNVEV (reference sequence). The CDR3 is CASSLKTSGYYNEQFF. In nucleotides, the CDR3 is TGTGCCAGCAGTTTAAAGACTAGCGGTTATTACAATGAGCAGTTCTTC.

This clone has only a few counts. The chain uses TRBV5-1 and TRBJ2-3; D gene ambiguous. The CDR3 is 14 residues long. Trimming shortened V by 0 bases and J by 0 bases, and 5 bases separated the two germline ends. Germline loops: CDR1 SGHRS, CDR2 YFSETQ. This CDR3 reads CASSLARSTDTQYF. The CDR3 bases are TGCGCCAGCAGCTTGGCCCGCAGCACAGATACGCAGTATTTT.

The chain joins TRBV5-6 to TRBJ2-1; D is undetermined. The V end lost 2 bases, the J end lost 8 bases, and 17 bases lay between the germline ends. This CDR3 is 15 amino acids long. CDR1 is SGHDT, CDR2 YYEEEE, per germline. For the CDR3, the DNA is TGTGCCAGCAGCTTTTGGGCCAGCGCGTTGGATGAGCAGTTCTTC. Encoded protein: CASSFWASALDEQFF.

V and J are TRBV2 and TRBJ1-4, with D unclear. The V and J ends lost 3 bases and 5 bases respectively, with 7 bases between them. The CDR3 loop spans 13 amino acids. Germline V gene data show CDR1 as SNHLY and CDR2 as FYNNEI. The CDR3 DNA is TGTGCCAGCAGTGAGGACTCAAATGAAAAACTGTTTTTT. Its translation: CASSEDSNEKLFF.

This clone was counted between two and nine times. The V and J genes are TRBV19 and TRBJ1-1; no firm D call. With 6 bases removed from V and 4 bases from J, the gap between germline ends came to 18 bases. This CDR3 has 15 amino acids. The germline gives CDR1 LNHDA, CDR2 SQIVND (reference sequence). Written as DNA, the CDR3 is TGTGCCAGTAGCGCCCTACTGGGTCTTCCCACTGAAGCTTTCTTT. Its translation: CASSALLGLPTEAFF. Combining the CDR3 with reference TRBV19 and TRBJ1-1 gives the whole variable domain DGGITQSPKYLFRKEGQNVTLSCEQNLNHDAMYWYRQDPGQGLRLIYYSQIVNDFQKGDIAEGYSVSREKKESFPLTVTSAQKNPTAFYLCASSALLGLPTEAFFGQGTRLTVV.

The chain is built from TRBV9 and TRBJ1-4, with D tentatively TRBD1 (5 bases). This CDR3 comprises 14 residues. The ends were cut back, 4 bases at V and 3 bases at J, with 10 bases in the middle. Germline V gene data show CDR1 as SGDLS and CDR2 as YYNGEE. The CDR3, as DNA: TGTGCCAGCAGCCCCGGGGCGGCTAATGAAAAACTGTTTTTT. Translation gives CASSPGAANEKLFF.

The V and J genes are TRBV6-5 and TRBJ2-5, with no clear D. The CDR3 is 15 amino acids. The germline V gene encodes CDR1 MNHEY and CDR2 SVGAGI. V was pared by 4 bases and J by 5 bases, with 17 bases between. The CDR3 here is CASSSLLVGRETQYF. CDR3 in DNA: TGTGCCAGCAGTTCCCTGCTAGTAGGTCGGGAGACCCAGTACTTC.

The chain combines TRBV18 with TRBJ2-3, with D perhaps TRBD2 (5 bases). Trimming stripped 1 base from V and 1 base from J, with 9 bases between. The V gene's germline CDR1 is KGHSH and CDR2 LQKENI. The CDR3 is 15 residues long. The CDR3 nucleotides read TGTGCCAGCTCACCACAGAGCGGCCGCACAGATACGCAGTATTTT. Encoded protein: CASSPQSGRTDTQYF.

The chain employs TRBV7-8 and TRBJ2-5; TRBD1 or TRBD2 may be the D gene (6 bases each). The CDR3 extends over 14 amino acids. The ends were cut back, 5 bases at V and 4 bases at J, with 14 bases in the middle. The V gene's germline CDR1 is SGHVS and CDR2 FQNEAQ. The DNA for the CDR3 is TGTGCCAGCAGCGAACGAGGGGGAGGAGAGACCCAGTACTTC. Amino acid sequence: CASSERGGGETQYF.

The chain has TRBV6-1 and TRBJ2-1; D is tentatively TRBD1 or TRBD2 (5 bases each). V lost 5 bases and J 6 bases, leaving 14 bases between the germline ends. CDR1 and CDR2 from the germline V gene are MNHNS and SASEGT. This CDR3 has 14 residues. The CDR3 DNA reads TGTGCCAGCAGTAGGGACCGCCAAGGCAATGAGCAGTTCTTC. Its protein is CASSRDRQGNEQFF.

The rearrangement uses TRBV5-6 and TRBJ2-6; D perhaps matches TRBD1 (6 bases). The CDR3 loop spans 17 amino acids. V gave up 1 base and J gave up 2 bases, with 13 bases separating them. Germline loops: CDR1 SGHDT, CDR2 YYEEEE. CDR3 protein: CASSLFWGPTGANVLTF. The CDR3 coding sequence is TGTGCCAGCAGCTTGTTCTGGGGGCCAACTGGGGCCAACGTCCTGACTTTC. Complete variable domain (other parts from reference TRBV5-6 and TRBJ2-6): DAGVTQSPTHLIKTRGQQVTLRCSPKSGHDTVSWYQQALGQGPQFIFQYYEEEERQRGNFPDRFSGHQFPNYSSELNVNALLLGDSALYLCASSLFWGPTGANVLTFGAGSRLTVL.